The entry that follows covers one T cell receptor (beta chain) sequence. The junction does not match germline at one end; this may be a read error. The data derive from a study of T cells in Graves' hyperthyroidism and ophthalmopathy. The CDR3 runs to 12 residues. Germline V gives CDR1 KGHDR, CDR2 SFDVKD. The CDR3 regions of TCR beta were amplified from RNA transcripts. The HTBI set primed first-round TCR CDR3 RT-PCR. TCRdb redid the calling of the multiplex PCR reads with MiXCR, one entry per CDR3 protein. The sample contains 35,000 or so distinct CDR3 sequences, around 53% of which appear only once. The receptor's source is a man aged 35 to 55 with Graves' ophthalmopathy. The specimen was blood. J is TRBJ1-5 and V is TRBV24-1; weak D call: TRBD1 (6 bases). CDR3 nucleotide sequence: TGTGCCACCAGTGAGCCCGGGACACAGCGTTATTTT. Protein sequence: CATSEPGTQRYF.